A single sample is the source of the 20 T cell receptor beta chains below, sequenced in a study of T cells in localized non-small cell lung cancer. Profiling relied on immunoSEQ multiplex PCR, and the TCRdb table lists in-frame clones only, not all of them. Of around 100,000 clones in the sample, roughly 87% were seen once. Specimen: peripheral blood, collected before any cancer treatment. Source of these receptors: a man between 40 and 70 years old with stage I squamous cell lung carcinoma.

The gene calls are TRBV9 and TRBJ1-4; D possibly corresponds to TRBD1 (5 bases). The CDR3 is made up of 14 amino acids. Germline V gene lookup returns CDR1 SGDLS and CDR2 YYNGEE. V was pared by 2 bases and J by 2 bases, with 7 bases between. CDR3 sequence (DNA): TGTGCCAGCAGCGTGTCAGGGACTAATGAAAAACTGTTTTTT. Translating gives CASSVSGTNEKLFF.

As concerns this clone: At one end, the junction sequence differs from germline, possibly due to a read error. This sequence joins TRBV2 and TRBJ2-5; D uncertain. This CDR3 has 12 amino acids. Germline loops: CDR1 SNHLY, CDR2 FYNNEI. This chain's CDR3 is CASSEEGETQYF. DNA of the CDR3: TGTGCCAGCAGCGAAGAAGGAGAGACCCAGTACTTC.

The chain uses TRBV27 and TRBJ1-4, with a weak D call TRBD1 (5 bases). The germline V and J ends were trimmed by 5 bases and 8 bases, with 18 bases remaining between them. The CDR3 covers 15 residues. Germline V gene sequence: CDR1 MNHEY, CDR2 SMNVEV (reference sequence). The CDR3 spells CASSKGEGLREKLFF. The CDR3 DNA sequence: TGTGCCAGCAGTAAAGGGGAGGGGCTGAGGGAAAAACTGTTTTTT.

The table lists this clone with a few counts. V usage is TRBV18 and J usage is TRBJ2-1; 9 bases map to TRBD1. Germline V gives CDR1 KGHSH, CDR2 LQKENI. This CDR3 comprises 15 residues. V was clipped by 1 base and J by 9 bases; unmatched bases: 7. In DNA, the CDR3 is TGTGCCAGCTCACCACTTTCGGACAGGGGAGGTGAGCAGTTCTTC. It specifies CASSPLSDRGGEQFF.

The rearrangement links TRBV19 to TRBJ1-1, with D possibly being TRBD1 (6 bases). V lost 2 bases, J lost 5 bases, and 15 bases lay in between. Germline loops: CDR1 LNHDA, CDR2 SQIVND (reference sequence). This CDR3 contains 15 residues. CDR3 region: CASSIQGNGGTEAFF. The CDR3 DNA sequence: TGTGCCAGTAGTATACAGGGGAACGGAGGAACTGAAGCTTTCTTT. Drawing the rest from reference TRBV19 and TRBJ1-1, the complete variable domain is DGGITQSPKYLFRKEGQNVTLSCEQNLNHDAMYWYRQDPGQGLRLIYYSQIVNDFQKGDIAEGYSVSREKKESFPLTVTSAQKNPTAFYLCASSIQGNGGTEAFFGQGTRLTVV.

The chain recombines TRBV25-1 with TRBJ1-2; no clear D. Trimming pared 3 bases from V and 4 bases from J, leaving 18 bases between. Germline V gene data show CDR1 as MGHDK and CDR2 as SYGVNS. CDR3 length: 16 amino acids. For the CDR3, the DNA is TGTGCCAGCAGTGACCTCACAGAGAGTATCTTCTATGGCTACACCTTC. Protein sequence: CASSDLTESIFYGYTF.

This clone was observed a single time. The chain links TRBV9 to TRBJ1-6, with D tentatively TRBD1 (5 bases). The CDR3 loop spans 17 amino acids. Germline V lookup: CDR1 SGDLS, CDR2 YYNGEE. V was clipped by 0 bases and J by 7 bases, with 17 bases between them. The CDR3 bases are TGTGCCAGCAGCGTAGATGGGGGAGTAGGGAGGAATTCACCCCTCCACTTT. Protein: CASSVDGGVGRNSPLHF.

The chain joins TRBV5-1 to TRBJ2-3; TRBD2 matches 9 bases. Looked up from germline, CDR1 is SGHRS and CDR2 is YFSETQ. V lost 0 bases and J lost 3; bases outside the gene matches: 5. There are 16 residues in the CDR3. The CDR3 here is CASSLGTGLATDTQYF. The CDR3 DNA is TGCGCCAGCAGCTTGGGAACCGGACTAGCGACAGATACGCAGTATTTT.

The chain is built from TRBV11-2 and TRBJ2-7, with TRBD1 matching 8 bases. V gave up 5 bases and J gave up 3 bases; unmatched junction bases: 9. The CDR3 sequence is 15 residues long. Germline CDR1 is SGHAT and CDR2 is FQNNGV. CDR3 sequence: CASSPGQAEIYEQYF. Here the CDR3 DNA reads TGTGCCAGCAGCCCGGGACAGGCCGAGATCTACGAGCAGTACTTC.

The chain combines TRBV10-3 with TRBJ2-1, with a tentative D call TRBD1 (6 bases). Between the trimmed V and J ends, which lost 6 bases and 5 bases, there was a span of 17 bases. This CDR3 spans 15 amino acids. Germline assignment: CDR1 ENHRY and CDR2 SYGVKD. CDR3 region: CAIRQPGQRNNEQFF. CDR3 nucleotides: TGTGCCATCAGGCAGCCGGGACAAAGAAACAATGAGCAGTTCTTC.

This clone has just a few counts. The genes are TRBV7-9 and TRBJ1-2, with no clear D. The V and J ends lost 1 base and 11 bases respectively, with 8 bases between them. The germline V gene has CDR1 SEHNR and CDR2 FQNEAQ (reference sequence). CDR3 length: 11 amino acids. CDR3 nucleotides: TGTGCCAGCAGCTTAGGCACAGTTTACACCTTC. It codes for CASSLGTVYTF.

The J gene is TRBJ1-3, the V gene TRBV25-1; 7 nucleotides agree with TRBD1. Trimming took 5 bases from V and 0 from J; bases not matched to a gene: 10. The CDR3 covers 17 residues. Germline V gives CDR1 MGHDK, CDR2 SYGVNS. The CDR3 bases are TGTGCCAGCAGTTTAACAGGGGCCCCACTCTCTGGAAACACCATATATTTT. Amino acid sequence: CASSLTGAPLSGNTIYF.

This chain links TRBV5-1 with TRBJ1-4; D is possibly TRBD1 (5 bases). V shed 0 bases and J shed 4 bases, with 13 bases lying between them. This CDR3 spans 16 amino acids. The germline V gene has CDR1 SGHRS and CDR2 YFSETQ. CDR3 region: CASSLERQGFNEKLFF. In nucleotides, the CDR3 is TGCGCCAGCAGCTTGGAGAGGCAGGGCTTTAATGAAAAACTGTTTTTT.

This chain connects TRBV19 to TRBJ2-5, with D uncertain. The V end was cut by 9 bases, the J end by 1 base, with 12 bases between. Germline V gives CDR1 LNHDA, CDR2 SQIVND (reference sequence). The length of the CDR3 is 13 residues. CDR3: CASSRTVQETQYF. In DNA, the CDR3 is TGTGCCAGCAGCAGGACGGTCCAAGAGACCCAGTACTTC.

This rearrangement joins TRBV28 to TRBJ1-6; D may be TRBD1 (5 bases). Deletions cut 3 bases from V and 10 bases from J, with 22 bases between. This CDR3 has 17 amino acids. Germline values: CDR1 MDHEN, CDR2 SYDVKM. CDR3 in amino acids: CASSLGFAGRSESPLHF. The CDR3 DNA is TGTGCCAGCAGTTTGGGATTCGCAGGGCGTTCGGAGTCACCCCTCCACTTT.

The chain couples TRBV25-1 to TRBJ2-3; tentative D call: TRBD2 (6 bases). The length of the CDR3 is 13 residues. V lost 8 bases and J lost 4, with 13 bases in between. Looked up from germline, CDR1 is MGHDK and CDR2 is SYGVNS. Here the CDR3 DNA reads TGTGCCAGCGGCCAGGGAGGAGCAGATACGCAGTATTTT. This gives the protein CASGQGGADTQYF.

This clone was observed once. V gene TRBV7-9 combines with J gene TRBJ2-2; D might be TRBD2 (5 bases). The CDR3 spans 15 residues. V gave up 5 bases and J gave up 4 bases, with 14 bases separating them. Germline loops: CDR1 SEHNR, CDR2 FQNEAQ (reference sequence). CDR3 sequence (DNA): TGTGCCAGCAGCCCCCCCACTAGAGGCACCGGGGAGCTGTTTTTT. This codes for CASSPPTRGTGELFF.

This chain connects TRBV5-4 to TRBJ2-5, with 10 bases fitting TRBD1. The CDR3 consists of 15 residues. In germline, CDR1 is SGHNT, CDR2 YYREEE (reference sequence). The V segment lost 5 bases and the J segment 2 bases; nucleotides outside the gene matches: 6. The CDR3 nucleotides read TGTGCCAGCAGGATAGACAGGGGGCTACAAGAGACCCAGTACTTC. It encodes CASRIDRGLQETQYF.

This sequence joins TRBV11-2 and TRBJ2-3; D not certain. This CDR3 spans 12 amino acids. Germline V lookup: CDR1 SGHAT, CDR2 FQNNGV. The V gene lost 3 bases and the J gene lost 5 bases, with 6 bases spanning the gap. The CDR3 loop reads CASSLGLDTQYF. The CDR3 DNA sequence: TGTGCCAGCAGCTTGGGGTTAGATACGCAGTATTTT.

The chain combines TRBV2 with TRBJ2-6, with 11 bases fitting TRBD1. Germline V lookup: CDR1 SNHLY, CDR2 FYNNEI. The CDR3 is made up of 18 amino acids. V dropped 2 bases and J dropped 0; count of bases not matched to a gene: 3. CDR3 residues: CASSERDRGYSGANVLTF. Here the CDR3 DNA reads TGTGCCAGCAGTGAACGGGACAGGGGGTACTCTGGGGCCAACGTCCTGACTTTC.